Each of the 21 T cell receptor beta chains below was sequenced from the same sample in a study of vaccination effects on CD4 cells after COVID-19. Their specific antigens are unknown. ViraFEST expansion of antigen-specific CD4+ T cells with viral peptide pools preceded sequencing. Following 10 days of culture, CD4+ T cells were isolated. All vaccine recipients tested negative for nucleocapsid antibodies and had never contracted SARS-CoV-2 infection. TCRdb's copy holds only in-frame clones and misses some; the assay was immunoSEQ multiplex PCR. The sample includes 78,000 or so clones, more than 60% of them seen just once. The source material was CD4+ T cells from PBMCs cultured with SARS-CoV-2 spike peptides, sampled before COVID-19 vaccination. These receptors originate from a human donor who received a COVID-19 vaccine.

The chain uses TRBV29-1 and TRBJ2-1; TRBD2 agrees at 9 bases. CDR3 length equals 13 residues. Per germline, CDR1 SQVTM and CDR2 ANQGSEA. V was clipped by 5 bases and J by 4 bases; unmatched bases: 3. The CDR3 DNA reads as TGCAGCGTTCGAGCGGGGGGTTACAATGAGCAGTTCTTC. Its translation is CSVRAGGYNEQFF.

The J gene is TRBJ2-5, the V gene TRBV5-1; 13 bases match TRBD2. The CDR3 sequence is 16 residues long. CDR1 and CDR2 from the germline V gene are SGHRS and YFSETQ. Trimming cost V 4 bases and J 5 bases; bases outside gene matches: 8. The CDR3 region has the DNA TGCGCCAGCAGCGAACTAGCGGGGGGGTCTTATGAGACCCAGTACTTC. As protein: CASSELAGGSYETQYF.

The chain recombines TRBV6-6 with TRBJ1-3, with TRBD1 identical over 7 bases. Germline V lookup: CDR1 MNHNY, CDR2 SVGAGI (reference sequence). Trimming removed 4 bases from V and 1 base from J; junction bases left unmatched: 1. The CDR3 has 14 residues. This CDR3 is CASSSGGSGNTIYF. In DNA form, the CDR3 reads TGTGCCAGCAGTTCAGGGGGATCTGGAAACACCATATATTTT.

CDR3 residues: CASSPTVSQETQYF. The CDR3 nucleotides read TGTGCCAGCAGCCCGACGGTCTCCCAAGAGACCCAGTACTTC. The rearrangement joins TRBV7-7 to TRBJ2-5; no clear D gene. This CDR3 is built from 14 residues. Per the germline V gene, CDR1 is SSHAT and CDR2 is FNYEAQ (reference sequence). V lost 5 bases and J 1 base, leaving 11 bases between the germline ends.

The V gene is TRBV2, the J gene TRBJ1-1; D remains unclear. This CDR3 spans 14 amino acids. V was shortened by 6 bases and J by 2 bases, with 13 bases between the two germline ends. Germline CDR1 and CDR2: SNHLY and FYNNEI. This CDR3 reads CASSEAPLNTEAFF. In DNA form, the CDR3 reads TGTGCCAGCAGCGAGGCACCCCTCAACACTGAAGCTTTCTTT.

The chain is built from TRBV10-3 and TRBJ2-6, with 7 bases fitting TRBD1. The CDR3 is made up of 17 amino acids. Trimming removed 6 bases from V and 0 bases from J; junction bases left unmatched: 8. Germline-derived CDR1 and CDR2 are ENHRY and SYGVKD. The CDR3, as DNA: TGTGCCATCAGCGGACAGGATTCTTACTCTGGGGCCAACGTCCTGACTTTC. It is translated as CAISGQDSYSGANVLTF.

The J gene is TRBJ2-1, the V gene TRBV18; 8 nucleotides agree with TRBD1. V lost 3 bases, J lost 1 base, and 8 bases stayed unmatched. Germline CDR1 KGHSH, CDR2 LQKENI. There are 17 residues in the CDR3. The chain's CDR3 is CASSPGPRTGSYNEQFF. The CDR3 DNA sequence: TGTGCCAGCTCACCCGGGCCAAGGACAGGGTCCTACAATGAGCAGTTCTTC.

The chain couples TRBV24-1 to TRBJ2-1; no firm D call. Germline V gene lookup returns CDR1 KGHDR and CDR2 SFDVKD. The V end was cut by 5 bases, the J end by 3 bases, with 4 bases between. This CDR3 has 12 residues. For the CDR3, the DNA is TGTGCCACCAGTGCCCGCTACAATGAGCAGTTCTTC. Its protein is CATSARYNEQFF.

The CDR3 DNA reads as TGCGCCAGCAGAGTCGCCGGGACAGGGCGCACAGATACGCAGTATTTT. The encoded protein is CASRVAGTGRTDTQYF. The chain couples TRBV5-1 to TRBJ2-3, with TRBD1 matching 9 bases. Germline V gene lookup returns CDR1 SGHRS and CDR2 YFSETQ. V dropped 5 bases and J dropped 1; count of bases not matched to a gene: 8. The CDR3 length is 16 residues.

The chain couples TRBV11-2 to TRBJ1-6, with D unresolved. The germline V gene has CDR1 SGHAT and CDR2 FQNNGV. The CDR3 totals 19 residues. Trimming stripped 5 bases from V and 7 bases from J, with 27 bases between. CDR3 DNA: TGTGCCAGCAGCCAGCGGGCCAGGAAGGCGGGCGGTTCGAATTCACCCCTCCACTTT. Its translation: CASSQRARKAGGSNSPLHF.

This chain connects TRBV12-5 to TRBJ2-5; the D gene could be TRBD1 or TRBD2 (5 bases each). Trimming left V 0 bases short and J 3 bases short, with 14 bases between. CDR1 and CDR2 from the germline V gene are LGHNT and FRNRAP. The CDR3 is 16 amino acids. The CDR3 DNA is TGTGCTAGTGGTTTGGTACGGGACGGGAAGAAAGAGACCCAGTACTTC. The encoded protein is CASGLVRDGKKETQYF.

This clone was observed a few times. CDR3 in amino acids: CASSLAGNTEAFF. The CDR3 region has the DNA TGCGCCAGCAGCTTGGCCGGGAACACTGAAGCTTTCTTT. The J gene is TRBJ1-1, the V gene TRBV5-1, with D unresolved. Trimming took off 0 bases at V and 1 base at J, with 4 bases between the two ends. The CDR3 has 13 amino acids. The V gene's germline CDR1 is SGHRS and CDR2 YFSETQ.

The chain links TRBV6-6 to TRBJ2-3; unclear D gene. V lost 5 bases, J lost 6 bases, and 6 bases lay in between. Per the germline V gene, CDR1 is MNHNY and CDR2 is SVGAGI (reference sequence). The CDR3 is 11 amino acids. CDR3 amino acids: CASSLTDTQYF. DNA for the CDR3: TGTGCCAGCAGTCTCACGGATACGCAGTATTTT.

The V and J genes are TRBV24-1 and TRBJ2-2; 10 bases agree with TRBD1. Germline CDR1 reads KGHDR; CDR2 reads SFDVKD. With V trimmed by 3 bases and J by 5 bases, 5 bases remained unmatched. The CDR3 loop spans 16 amino acids. The CDR3 spells CATSDPRQGATGELFF. CDR3 DNA: TGTGCCACCAGTGATCCACGACAGGGGGCAACCGGGGAGCTGTTTTTT.

This clone was seen a handful of times. The rearrangement uses TRBV2 and TRBJ1-2; D not certain. Per the germline V gene, CDR1 is SNHLY and CDR2 is FYNNEI. This CDR3 is 12 amino acids long. V was pared by 3 bases and J by 4 bases, with 6 bases between. CDR3 in DNA: TGTGCCAGCAGTGAGGGTATCTATGGCTACACCTTC. The encoded protein is CASSEGIYGYTF.

This rearrangement joins TRBV6-6 to TRBJ1-1, with 9 positions matching TRBD1. The CDR3 loop spans 15 amino acids. The trim removed 2 bases at V and 5 bases at J, leaving 6 bases unmatched. From germline, CDR1 is MNHNY and CDR2 SVGAGI (reference sequence). The CDR3 here is CASSYRRQGGTEAFF. DNA of the CDR3: TGTGCCAGCAGTTACCGAAGACAGGGGGGGACTGAAGCTTTCTTT.

This clone was counted between two and nine times. V usage is TRBV10-3 and J usage is TRBJ1-2; TRBD1 matches at 9 bases. CDR3 size: 14 residues. Looked up from germline, CDR1 is ENHRY and CDR2 is SYGVKD. V lost 6 bases to trimming and J lost 4 bases; unmatched junction nucleotides: 6. CDR3 DNA sequence: TGTGCCATCAGCCAACAGGGGGCGGGCTATGGCTACACCTTC. Translated: CAISQQGAGYGYTF.

The chain carries TRBV19 and TRBJ2-5; 9 nucleotides match TRBD2. This CDR3 contains 13 residues. J gave up 3 bases and V 8 bases, and 4 bases lay outside the gene matches. Germline V gene sequence: CDR1 LNHDA, CDR2 SQIVND (reference sequence). As DNA, the CDR3 is TGTGCCAGTGGGGCTAGCGGGGAAGAGACCCAGTACTTC. Protein: CASGASGEETQYF.

The chain combines TRBV7-3 with TRBJ2-3; 10 nucleotides align to TRBD2. CDR3 length: 15 residues. V lost 6 bases to trimming and J lost 4 bases; unmatched junction nucleotides: 7. CDR1 SGHTA and CDR2 FQGTGA come from the germline V gene. CDR3 nucleotide sequence: TGTGCCAGCAGTCGAAGCGGGGGGGCGTCAGATACGCAGTATTTT. Encoded protein: CASSRSGGASDTQYF.

The V gene is TRBV3-1 (or the pseudogene TRBV3-2), the J gene TRBJ1-2, with 8 bases that match TRBD1. The CDR3 runs to 14 residues. Losses at the gene ends were 0 bases for V and 6 bases for J; bases not matched to a gene: 3. Per germline, CDR1 LGHDT and CDR2 YNNKEL (reference sequence). The CDR3 bases are TGTGCCAGCAGCCAAGAAGGACAGGGAAATGGCTACACCTTC. Translated: CASSQEGQGNGYTF.

The chain is built from TRBV5-1 and TRBJ1-3, with D perhaps TRBD1 (6 bases). This CDR3 comprises 14 residues. Between the trimmed V and J ends, which lost 2 bases and 4 bases, there was a span of 10 bases. Germline CDR1 SGHRS, CDR2 YFSETQ. The CDR3 loop is CASSFQGSGNTIYF. DNA for the CDR3: TGCGCCAGCAGCTTCCAGGGGTCAGGAAACACCATATATTTT.